Below, one T cell receptor (beta chain) is given with its context. Its antigen is currently unknown. The same CDR3 also results from other DNA sequences found in this sample. It was CD45RO-negative cells, positively selected for CCR7, that made up naive CD8 cells, with terminally differentiated effector memory CD45RA+ cells excluded. The sample comes from a study of shared clonotypes between healthy human individuals. Looking at the study overall: A donor's plate count was three for CD4 naive and three for CD4 memory; CD8 naive had two and CD8 memory one. Study observations and caveats: The four-donor shared clonotypes exceeded non-shared clonotypes in generation probability, with non-shared ones scoring lower. It was observed that roughly 4.8% of naive CD4 clonotypes were shared across several donors.

From germline, CDR1 is SEHNR and CDR2 FQNEAQ (reference sequence). The CDR3 is 11 amino acids. Trimming shortened V by 5 bases and J by 3 bases, and 5 bases separated the two germline ends. The protocol was immunoSEQ multiplex PCR, while the TCRdb copy is restricted to in-frame clones and leaves out a portion. The sample yields about 820,000 clones, 85% to 95% seen once. The V and J genes are TRBV7-9 and TRBJ2-7; no reliable D call. The source is a man aged 25 to 40 in good health. Sequencing was carried out using naive CD8+ T cells sorted from blood. The CDR3, as DNA: TGTGCCAGCAGCCGAAACTACGAGCAGTACTTC. This encodes CASSRNYEQYF.